Detailed here is one T cell receptor (beta chain). Its antigen is unidentified. This entry comes from a study of regulatory T cells in long-lasting Graves disease. At the level of the study: Duration of antithyroid drug therapy among newly diagnosed Graves' patients was under 3 months. Whole-study results and caveats: Persistent patients had more shared public clonotypes (fewer than 3,000) than new patients (around 950). Since the sample size was small, accuracy may have been reduced. Peripheral blood alone, not thyroid tissue, underwent study.

The time point denotes: newly diagnosed GD, antithyroid drugs for less than 3 months. PBMC RNA was the source of the TCR library. Construction of TCR beta libraries relied on iRepertoire HTBI primers and on Arm-PCR targeting CDR3 regions. TCRdb passed the multiplex PCR reads through MiXCR, listing each CDR3 protein once. The sample has about 320,000 distinct CDR3 sequences, roughly 18% seen once. Looked up from germline, CDR1 is SNHLY and CDR2 is FYNNEI. With V trimmed by 4 bases and J by 7 bases, 10 bases remained unmatched. CDR3 length equals 15 residues. The rearrangement joins TRBV2 to TRBJ1-5; TRBD1 aligns across 7 bases. Sequenced here: peripheral blood mononuclear cells (PBMCs), sampled at new diagnosis, from a patient treated with antithyroid drugs. This sequence was found in a female donor with Graves disease. The CDR3 spells CASSGRGGAAQPQHF. The CDR3 DNA is TGTGCCAGCAGTGGGAGAGGGGGCGCCGCGCAGCCCCAGCATTTT.